The clone carrying this TCR beta chain has at least ten counts. What it binds is unknown. TCRdb reanalysed the 5' RACE reads using MiXCR and keeps one entry per CDR3 protein. Counted here are approximately 300,000 distinct CDR3 sequences, approximately 12% occurring once; the ten biggest clones make up approximately 3.3%. The entry originates in a study of T cells after yellow fever vaccination. Study results and caveats: The booster response re-showed most primary clones: approximately 95% CD4, roughly 91% CD8. Sorted repertoires could include abundant contaminating clonotypes from bulk cells. Of the clonotypes, a small share occurred in both CD4 and CD8 compartments.

V shed 4 bases, J shed 5 bases, and the junction held 7 bases outside the gene matches. CDR1 is SGHVS and CDR2 is FNYEAQ in the germline V gene. The CDR3 sequence is 15 residues long. This sequence joins TRBV7-6 and TRBJ2-5; 10 nucleotides line up with TRBD1. This TCR derives from a man younger than 30 who received the YFV17D yellow fever vaccine. The input for sequencing was CD4+ T cells sorted from PBMCs, taken 45 days after the yellow fever booster vaccination. CDR3 sequence: CASSSWTGGSETQYF. The CDR3 DNA follows: TGTGCCAGCAGCTCCTGGACAGGGGGAAGCGAGACCCAGTACTTC.